The next 27 T cell receptor beta chains were all read from a single sample in a study of OX40 agonist ivuxolimab in advanced cancers. Repertoires were generated with immunoSEQ multiplex PCR, while TCRdb's copy carries only in-frame clones and drops some. The sample holds tens of thousands of clones, 86% seen once. The starting material was CD4+ or CD8+ T cells sorted from blood, obtained in a trial of the OX40 agonist ivuxolimab. These receptors were collected from an adult with an advanced solid tumor such as melanoma, head and neck, liver or kidney cancer.

V gene TRBV28 combines with J gene TRBJ2-7; 9 bases line up with TRBD1. Looked up from germline, CDR1 is MDHEN and CDR2 is SYDVKM. V gave up 6 bases and J gave up 2 bases; unmatched junction bases: 5. The CDR3 covers 14 residues. The CDR3 nucleotides read TGTGCCAGCAGCCCGGGACAGGGACCCTACGAGCAGTACTTC. Amino acid sequence: CASSPGQGPYEQYF.

This sequence joins TRBV7-9 and TRBJ2-3; D uncertain. Germline V gene sequence: CDR1 SEHNR, CDR2 FQNEAQ (reference sequence). V lost 1 base and J lost 3, with 2 bases in between. The CDR3 runs 12 residues. The CDR3 reads CASSLGTDTQYF. CDR3 in DNA: TGTGCCAGCAGCTTAGGGACAGATACGCAGTATTTT.

This chain uses TRBV21-1 with TRBJ1-4; TRBD1, the table's D call, lacks a check against the DNA. TRBV21-1 is deemed a pseudogene. The CDR3 has 12 amino acids. As DNA, the CDR3 is TGTGCCAGCAGCAAAGTCCAGGCAAAACTGTTTTTT. Amino acids: CASSKVQAKLFF.

This clone was found once. The chain joins TRBV19 to TRBJ1-1; the D is unclear. The CDR3 covers 13 residues. The ends were cut back, 5 bases at V and 3 bases at J, with 10 bases in the middle. Germline V gives CDR1 LNHDA, CDR2 SQIVND (reference sequence). The DNA for the CDR3 is TGTGCCAGTAGTCGGGCAGTGGACACTGAAGCTTTCTTT. The encoded protein is CASSRAVDTEAFF.

On this clone itself: The sample holds other DNA sequences that translate to the same CDR3. The chain recombines TRBV28 with TRBJ1-1; D might be TRBD1 (6 bases). The CDR3 totals 13 residues. V was cut by 7 bases and J by 6 bases, with 15 bases left in between. Looked up from germline, CDR1 is MDHEN and CDR2 is SYDVKM. The CDR3 DNA is TGTGCCAGCACCCGCATTGAGGGGGCTGAAGCTTTCTTT. This translates into CASTRIEGAEAFF.

This clone has a single count. V usage is TRBV4-2 and J usage is TRBJ2-5, with a tentative D call TRBD2 (6 bases). The assigned J gene may be wrong: the sequence end matches TRBJ2-7 better. CDR3 length equals 13 residues. Germline V lookup: CDR1 LGHNA, CDR2 YNFKEQ. CDR3 bases: TGTGCCAGCAGTCAGTCGGGAGACTACGAGCAGTACTTC. It is translated as CASSQSGDYEQYF.

The chain carries TRBV13 and TRBJ2-7, with 10 bases identical to TRBD2. The V and J ends lost 0 bases and 2 bases, in that order; junction bases with no gene match: 7. Germline CDR1 is PRHDT and CDR2 is FYEKMQ (reference sequence). The CDR3 has 17 residues. CDR3 DNA sequence: TGTGCCAGCAGCTTAGGAGGTAGCGGGAGGTTACCCTACGAGCAGTACTTC. It is translated as CASSLGGSGRLPYEQYF.

The J gene is TRBJ2-5, the V gene TRBV4-1; 9 bases are a match to TRBD1. Germline CDR1 reads MGHRA; CDR2 reads YSYEKL. V shed 2 bases, J shed 5 bases, and the junction held 6 bases outside the gene matches. This CDR3 spans 15 amino acids. CDR3 sequence reads: CASSQLTGGFETQYF. The CDR3 nucleotides are TGCGCCAGCAGCCAATTGACAGGGGGGTTCGAGACCCAGTACTTC.

V and J are TRBV27 and TRBJ2-1, with 11 positions matching TRBD2. Germline CDR1 MNHEY, CDR2 SMNVEV (reference sequence). V was pared by 1 base and J by 5 bases, with 10 bases of the junction left unmatched. The CDR3 is made up of 18 amino acids. The CDR3 DNA reads as TGTGCCAGCAGTTTATATGGACTAGCGGGTATTACTAACAATGAGCAGTTCTTC. It is translated as CASSLYGLAGITNNEQFF.

CDR3: CSVEGRGSYNEQFF. The DNA of the CDR3 is TGCAGCGTTGAAGGAAGGGGCTCCTACAATGAGCAGTTCTTC. The chain employs TRBV29-1 and TRBJ2-1; a weak D match, TRBD1 (5 bases). The V and J ends lost 1 base and 0 bases respectively, with 7 bases between them. CDR3 length equals 14 residues. CDR1 and CDR2 (germline): SQVTM, ANQGSEA.

V and J are TRBV7-6 and TRBJ2-1; no clear D. Trimming pared 5 bases from V and 7 bases from J, leaving 9 bases between. CDR1 and CDR2 (germline): SGHVS, FNYEAQ. The CDR3 loop spans 12 amino acids. DNA for the CDR3: TGTGCCAGCAGCCCCGTCGGGAATGAGCAGTTCTTC. Translation gives CASSPVGNEQFF.

The rearrangement links TRBV7-9 to TRBJ2-1; 8 bases fit TRBD1. Losses at the gene ends were 5 bases for V and 7 bases for J; bases not matched to a gene: 4. Germline lookup yields CDR1 SEHNR and CDR2 FQNEAQ (reference sequence). This CDR3 has 13 residues. In nucleotides, the CDR3 is TGTGCCAGCAGCCCGGACAGGGCAAATGAGCAGTTCTTC. Translation gives CASSPDRANEQFF.

The V gene is TRBV15, the J gene TRBJ2-2; TRBD2 aligns across 11 bases. The germline V gene has CDR1 LNHNV and CDR2 YYDKDF (reference sequence). The trim removed 0 bases at V and 5 bases at J, leaving 11 bases unmatched. The CDR3 extends over 19 amino acids. The CDR3 sequence is CATSRDLSGRVMRTGELFF. CDR3 bases: TGTGCCACCAGCAGAGACCTTAGCGGGAGGGTCATGAGGACCGGGGAGCTGTTTTTT.

This chain uses TRBV28 with TRBJ2-7; weak D call: TRBD1 (5 bases). Germline CDR1 and CDR2: MDHEN and SYDVKM. Trimming took 6 bases from V and 3 from J, leaving 15 bases between them. CDR3 size: 14 residues. The CDR3 sequence is CASRKKPTDYEQYF. The CDR3 coding sequence is TGTGCCAGCAGAAAGAAACCGACAGACTACGAGCAGTACTTC.

The chain employs TRBV10-1 and TRBJ2-5, with D perhaps assigned TRBD1 or TRBD2 (5 bases each). This CDR3 has 15 amino acids. The V and J ends lost 5 bases and 1 base respectively, with 14 bases between them. Per the germline V gene, CDR1 is WNHNN and CDR2 is SYGVQD (reference sequence). Here the CDR3 reads CASSRGLGPQETQYF. The CDR3 DNA follows: TGCGCCAGCAGTCGCGGACTGGGGCCCCAAGAGACCCAGTACTTC.

V gene TRBV6-1 combines with J gene TRBJ1-5; D gene uncertain. V lost 4 bases and J lost 0, with 10 bases in between. The CDR3 is 15 residues long. In germline, CDR1 is MNHNS, CDR2 SASEGT. CDR3 protein: CASSGDVSSNQPQHF. CDR3 sequence (DNA): TGTGCCAGCAGTGGGGATGTTAGTAGCAATCAGCCCCAGCATTTT.

The table lists this clone with a few counts. This chain uses TRBV30 with TRBJ1-1; weak D call: TRBD1 (6 bases). CDR3 size: 14 residues. Germline V gene lookup returns CDR1 GTSNPN and CDR2 SVGIG (reference sequence). V was trimmed by 1 base and J by 6 bases, leaving 15 bases between them. CDR3 nucleotides: TGTGCCTGGAGTGAGGTGACAGGCTCTTCTGAAGCTTTCTTT. Its translation is CAWSEVTGSSEAFF. Combining the CDR3 with reference TRBV30 and TRBJ1-1 gives the whole variable domain SQTIHQWPATLVQPVGSPLSLECTVEGTSNPNLYWYRQAAGRGLQLLFYSVGIGQISSEVPQNLSASRPQDRQFILSSKKLLLSDSGFYLCAWSEVTGSSEAFFGQGTRLTVV.

J is TRBJ1-2 and V is TRBV5-1, with D perhaps TRBD1 (5 bases). V was trimmed by 4 bases and J by 3 bases, leaving 10 bases between them. The germline V gene has CDR1 SGHRS and CDR2 YFSETQ. CDR3 size: 13 residues. CDR3 nucleotides: TGCGCCAGCAGCCTCGGGACGGACTATGGCTACACCTTC. Translating it yields CASSLGTDYGYTF.

V gene TRBV4-1 combines with J gene TRBJ1-1; D not certain. CDR3 size: 16 residues. Per germline, CDR1 MGHRA and CDR2 YSYEKL. Trimming took off 1 base at V and 3 bases at J, with 15 bases between the two ends. The chain's CDR3 is CASSQAFQADDTEAFF. Here the CDR3 DNA reads TGCGCCAGCAGCCAAGCCTTTCAGGCGGACGACACTGAAGCTTTCTTT.

The J gene is TRBJ1-1, the V gene TRBV4-1, with D perhaps TRBD1 (6 bases). This CDR3 is built from 14 residues. The V and J ends lost 1 base and 4 bases respectively, with 10 bases between them. Germline assignment: CDR1 MGHRA and CDR2 YSYEKL. CDR3 in DNA: TGCGCCAGCAGCCAAGGGGGGACAAGCACTGAAGCTTTCTTT. Amino acid sequence: CASSQGGTSTEAFF.

Sample share makes this clone medium-sized. J is TRBJ1-1 and V is TRBV14, with no clear D. In germline, CDR1 is SGHDN, CDR2 FVKESK. Trimming took 1 base from V and 6 from J, leaving 6 bases between them. This CDR3 is built from 12 residues. Here the CDR3 DNA reads TGTGCCAGCAGCCAAGGGGGTCCTGAAGCTTTCTTT. Translated: CASSQGGPEAFF.

There are a few counts of this clone. This chain links TRBV9 with TRBJ1-3, with 12 bases identical to TRBD1. This CDR3 has 15 residues. Germline assignment: CDR1 SGDLS and CDR2 YYNGEE. J gave up 4 bases and V 4 bases, and 3 bases lay outside the gene matches. CDR3 loop: CASSSGTGGGNTIYF. The DNA for the CDR3 is TGTGCCAGCAGCTCCGGGACAGGGGGCGGAAACACCATATATTTT. Supplemented by reference TRBV9 and TRBJ1-3, the full variable domain reads DSGVTQTPKHLITATGQRVTLRCSPRSGDLSVYWYQQSLDQGLQFLIQYYNGEERAKGNILERFSAQQFPDLHSELNLSSLELGDSALYFCASSSGTGGGNTIYFGEGSWLTVV.

The J gene is TRBJ1-2, the V gene TRBV25-1; D unclear. Germline V gives CDR1 MGHDK, CDR2 SYGVNS. The CDR3 length is 14 residues. Trimming left V 3 bases short and J 4 bases short, with 12 bases between. The CDR3 bases are TGTGCCAGCAGTGACCGCGAGCACCTCTATGGCTACACCTTC. It translates to CASSDREHLYGYTF.

This chain joins TRBV19 and TRBJ2-6; D ambiguous. Germline CDR1 reads LNHDA; CDR2 reads SQIVND (reference sequence). V was clipped by 3 bases and J by 0 bases, with 27 bases between them. This CDR3 region has 22 residues. The DNA for the CDR3 is TGTGCCAGTAGTATGTATCCCTTGACCTTGAGTCGGGTGGCCTCTGGGGCCAACGTCCTGACTTTC. Translating gives CASSMYPLTLSRVASGANVLTF.

The rearrangement links TRBV11-2 to TRBJ2-5, with D perhaps TRBD1 (5 bases). This CDR3 has 15 amino acids. CDR1 is SGHAT and CDR2 is FQNNGV in the germline V gene. The V and J ends lost 3 bases and 2 bases respectively, with 13 bases between them. CDR3 residues: CASSFPGSDQETQYF. CDR3 DNA sequence: TGTGCCAGCAGCTTTCCAGGGTCCGATCAAGAGACCCAGTACTTC.

This clone was counted between two and nine times. V and J are TRBV7-9 and TRBJ2-7; 7 bases line up with TRBD2. Germline V gene lookup returns CDR1 SEHNR and CDR2 FQNEAQ (reference sequence). V shed 5 bases, J shed 5 bases, and the junction held 18 bases outside the gene matches. This CDR3 is built from 17 residues. This chain's CDR3 is CASSPEGFGGSGDEQYF. The CDR3 coding sequence is TGTGCCAGCAGCCCAGAGGGTTTCGGGGGGTCGGGTGACGAGCAGTACTTC. Variable domain in full (rest from reference TRBV7-9 and TRBJ2-7): DTGVSQNPRHKITKRGQNVTFRCDPISEHNRLYWYRQTLGQGPEFLTYFQNEAQLEKSRLLSDRFSAERPKGSFSTLEIQRTEQGDSAMYLCASSPEGFGGSGDEQYFGPGTRLTVT.

V and J are TRBV27 and TRBJ2-1, with 10 bases fitting TRBD1. Germline V gene data show CDR1 as MNHEY and CDR2 as SMNVEV (reference sequence). The CDR3 consists of 16 residues. V lost 0 bases and J lost 2; bases outside the gene matches: 1. The CDR3 is CASSLSGTGAYNEQFF. In DNA, the CDR3 is TGTGCCAGCAGTTTATCGGGGACAGGGGCCTACAATGAGCAGTTCTTC.